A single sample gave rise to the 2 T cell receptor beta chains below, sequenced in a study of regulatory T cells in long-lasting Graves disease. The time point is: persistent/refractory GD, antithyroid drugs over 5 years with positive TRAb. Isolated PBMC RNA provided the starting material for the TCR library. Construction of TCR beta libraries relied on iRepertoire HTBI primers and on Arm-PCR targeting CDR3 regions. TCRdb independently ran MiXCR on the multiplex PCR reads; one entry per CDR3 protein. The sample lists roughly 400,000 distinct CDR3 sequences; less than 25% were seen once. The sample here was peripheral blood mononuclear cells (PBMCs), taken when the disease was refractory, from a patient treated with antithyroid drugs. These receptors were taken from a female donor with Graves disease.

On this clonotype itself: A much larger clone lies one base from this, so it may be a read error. CDR3 nucleotides: TGTGCCAGCAGCGCCGGACAGCGGGCAGTTGGCTACACCTTC. Translation gives CASSAGQRAVGYTF. The V and J genes are TRBV9 and TRBJ1-2; tentatively, D is TRBD1 (6 bases). CDR1 and CDR2 from the germline V gene are SGDLS and YYNGEE. The CDR3 runs to 14 residues. Trimming removed 3 bases from V and 7 bases from J, with 16 bases in between. The full variable domain, its missing parts supplied by reference TRBV9 and TRBJ1-2, is DSGVTQTPKHLITATGQRVTLRCSPRSGDLSVYWYQQSLDQGLQFLIQYYNGEERAKGNILERFSAQQFPDLHSELNLSSLELGDSALYFCASSAGQRAVGYTFGSGTRLTVV.

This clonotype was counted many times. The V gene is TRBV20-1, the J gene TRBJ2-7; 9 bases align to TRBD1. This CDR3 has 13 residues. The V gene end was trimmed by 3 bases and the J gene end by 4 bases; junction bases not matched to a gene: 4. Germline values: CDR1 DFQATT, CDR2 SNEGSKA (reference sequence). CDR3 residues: CSAREQGAYEQYF. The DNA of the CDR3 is TGCAGTGCTAGGGAACAGGGGGCTTACGAGCAGTACTTC.